A single sample is the source of the 21 T cell receptor beta chains below, sequenced in a study of T cell responses to AZD1222 COVID-19 vaccine. TCRdb's table, derived via immunoSEQ multiplex PCR, lists solely in-frame clones and lacks some. The top ten clones hold 3.5% of a sample with some 110,000 clones, 85% to 90% of them seen once. The sample here was peripheral blood, taken 28 days after the second AZD1222 dose. These receptors were collected from an adult who received the AZD1222 COVID-19 vaccine.

The chain carries TRBV15 and TRBJ1-4; D not certain. Trimming removed 3 bases from V and 3 bases from J, with 11 bases in between. CDR3 length equals 15 residues. The V gene's germline CDR1 is LNHNV and CDR2 YYDKDF (reference sequence). The CDR3 DNA is TGTGCCACCAGCAGCGGATTGGAGTCTAATGAAAAACTGTTTTTT. Residues: CATSSGLESNEKLFF.

This rearrangement joins TRBV10-3 to TRBJ1-5, with D perhaps matching TRBD1 (5 bases). The germline V gene encodes CDR1 ENHRY and CDR2 SYGVKD. The CDR3 is 12 residues long. V shed 6 bases and J shed 6 bases, with 9 bases lying between them. CDR3 nucleotides: TGTGCCATCAGGGGGGTGGGTCAGCCCCAGCATTTT. Translated: CAIRGVGQPQHF.

The genes are TRBV3-1 (or the pseudogene TRBV3-2) and TRBJ2-7; D is unclear. This CDR3 is 14 amino acids long. V shed 1 base and J shed 5 bases, with 12 bases lying between them. Germline loops: CDR1 LGHDT, CDR2 YNNKEL (reference sequence). For the CDR3, the DNA is TGTGCCAGCAGCCAAGGTTTATTTCGCGACGAGCAGTACTTC. The encoded protein is CASSQGLFRDEQYF.

The V and J genes are TRBV7-3 and TRBJ2-1, with 10 bases aligning to TRBD2. This CDR3 has 16 amino acids. The germline gives CDR1 SGHTA, CDR2 FQGTGA. Trimming at V came to 5 bases and at J to 6 bases, leaving 10 bases not matched to a gene. As DNA, the CDR3 is TGTGCCAGCAGCCCTGGGGGGCTAGCGGGAGTCAATGAGCAGTTCTTC. Its protein is CASSPGGLAGVNEQFF.

This clone was counted between two and nine times. CDR3 bases: TGCGCCAGCAGCCAAGGGTTAGCGGGAGGAGAGACCCAGTACTTC. Translating it yields CASSQGLAGGETQYF. The rearrangement joins TRBV4-3 to TRBJ2-5, with 10 nucleotides matching TRBD2. CDR1 is LGHNA, CDR2 YSLEER, per germline. Trimming cost V 1 base and J 4 bases; bases outside gene matches: 3. The CDR3 runs 15 residues.

Points on this clone: A junction end diverges from the germline sequence, so it may reflect a read error. The chain uses TRBV4-1 and TRBJ1-1; D is possibly TRBD1 (5 bases). The CDR3 has 16 amino acids. Germline lookup yields CDR1 MGHRA and CDR2 YSYEKL. CDR3 sequence (DNA): TGCGCCAGCAGCCTCCCGGTATTTGTGCAGGGAGGTCCCGCTGACTTT. Encoded protein: CASSLPVFVQGGPADF.

The chain is built from TRBV21-1 and TRBJ1-4; the DNA was not compared with TRBD1, the D call given in the table. TRBV21-1 is assigned pseudogene status. The CDR3 is 20 amino acids. CDR3 protein: CASSKRSRDRVVRDAEKLFF. The CDR3 DNA sequence: TGTGCCAGCAGCAAAAGGTCCCGGGACAGGGTTGTTCGAGACGCCGAAAAACTGTTTTTT.

V is TRBV5-1 and J is TRBJ2-3; D gene ambiguous. CDR3 length equals 15 residues. Per germline, CDR1 SGHRS and CDR2 YFSETQ. The V and J ends lost 4 bases and 0 bases respectively, with 12 bases between them. As DNA, the CDR3 is TGCGCCAGCAGCCCCTGGAGCCCTAGCACAGATACGCAGTATTTT. It encodes CASSPWSPSTDTQYF.

The rearrangement uses TRBV18 and TRBJ1-4; tentatively, D is TRBD1 (6 bases). Germline lookup yields CDR1 KGHSH and CDR2 LQKENI. V lost 4 bases to trimming and J lost 5 bases, with 17 bases between them. The length of the CDR3 is 16 residues. CDR3 protein: CASSQSQTGQNEKLFF. As DNA, the CDR3 is TGTGCCAGCTCACAAAGCCAGACAGGTCAGAATGAAAAACTGTTTTTT.

This clone has just one count. V and J are TRBV6-5 and TRBJ1-1, with 7 bases that match TRBD1. Looked up from germline, CDR1 is MNHEY and CDR2 is SVGAGI. V shed 6 bases, J shed 3 bases, and the junction held 7 bases outside the gene matches. CDR3 size: 14 residues. The CDR3 spells CASRPNRGDTEAFF. CDR3 nucleotides: TGTGCCAGCAGGCCCAACAGGGGAGACACTGAAGCTTTCTTT.

This chain joins TRBV10-3 and TRBJ2-7; D is undetermined. Germline CDR1 and CDR2: ENHRY and SYGVKD. The ends were cut back, 11 bases at V and 9 bases at J, with 23 bases in the middle. The CDR3 contains 13 residues. For the CDR3, the DNA is TGTGCCCTCCTGCCGGGTCAGAACTACTTGCAGTACTTC. It encodes CALLPGQNYLQYF.

The rearrangement uses TRBV28 and TRBJ1-6; tentative D call: TRBD1 (6 bases). CDR3 length equals 13 residues. With 6 bases removed from V and 7 bases from J, the gap between germline ends came to 10 bases. The germline V gene has CDR1 MDHEN and CDR2 SYDVKM. CDR3 DNA sequence: TGTGCCAGCAGGGGACATGACAATTCACCCCTCCACTTT. Its translation is CASRGHDNSPLHF. The full variable domain, in which reference TRBV28 and TRBJ1-6 provide the parts outside the CDR3, is DVKVTQSSRYLVKRTGEKVFLECVQDMDHENMFWYRQDPGLGLRLIYFSYDVKMKEKGDIPEGYSVSREKKERFSLILESASTNQTSMYLCASRGHDNSPLHFGNGTRLTVT.

The chain recombines TRBV3-1 (or the pseudogene TRBV3-2) with TRBJ2-3; 7 bases fit TRBD2. Germline values: CDR1 LGHDT, CDR2 YNNKEL (reference sequence). J lost 0 bases, V lost 4 bases, and 10 bases had no gene match. The CDR3 loop spans 17 amino acids. CDR3 region: CASSPGGGGGSTDTQYF. The CDR3 region has the DNA TGTGCCAGCAGCCCAGGTGGTGGGGGGGGTAGCACAGATACGCAGTATTTT.

J is TRBJ1-2 and V is TRBV4-2; D not resolved. Germline CDR1 and CDR2: LGHNA and YNFKEQ. The CDR3 extends over 14 amino acids. Trimming removed 0 bases from V and 6 bases from J, with 11 bases in between. The CDR3 nucleotides read TGTGCCAGCAGCCAAGATCGTCCAGTCCATGGCTACACCTTC. Translating it yields CASSQDRPVHGYTF.

This chain joins TRBV2 and TRBJ2-3; 12 bases are shared with TRBD2. Germline V gives CDR1 SNHLY, CDR2 FYNNEI. V trimming: 1 base; J trimming: 2 bases; junction bases outside the gene matches: 4. The CDR3 covers 17 residues. The CDR3 coding sequence is TGTGCCAGCAGTGAAGAGACTAGCGGGAGCTTCACAGATACGCAGTATTTT. Its translation: CASSEETSGSFTDTQYF.

The V gene is TRBV5-4, the J gene TRBJ2-7, with D uncertain. Trimming took 3 bases from V and 5 from J, leaving 9 bases between them. CDR3 length: 12 residues. The germline V gene has CDR1 SGHNT and CDR2 YYREEE (reference sequence). For the CDR3, the DNA is TGTGCCAGCAGCTCAGACGAGGACGAGCAGTACTTC. The encoded protein is CASSSDEDEQYF.

The chain has TRBV18 and TRBJ2-7; perhaps TRBD1 as D (6 bases). The CDR3 length is 14 residues. With 6 bases removed from V and 4 bases from J, the gap between germline ends came to 16 bases. The germline V gene encodes CDR1 KGHSH and CDR2 LQKENI. The CDR3 spells CASSPQGRGYEQYF. CDR3 coding DNA: TGTGCCAGCTCCCCCCAGGGGCGCGGGTACGAGCAGTACTTC.

In this sample, this clone turned up a few times. V gene TRBV3-1 (or the pseudogene TRBV3-2) combines with J gene TRBJ2-1, with 8 positions matching TRBD2. This CDR3 is 17 amino acids long. With 4 bases clipped from V and 3 bases from J, the junction kept 11 bases outside the gene matches. The V gene's germline CDR1 is LGHDT and CDR2 YNNKEL (reference sequence). CDR3 protein: CASSPLEELAGYNEQFF. The CDR3 DNA reads TGTGCCAGCAGCCCCCTTGAGGAGCTAGCGGGCTACAATGAGCAGTTCTTC.

The chain recombines TRBV9 with TRBJ1-2, with D possibly matching TRBD1 (5 bases). CDR3 length: 15 residues. V was clipped by 0 bases and J by 4 bases, with 13 bases between them. CDR1 is SGDLS, CDR2 YYNGEE, per germline. DNA of the CDR3: TGTGCCAGCAGCGTAGAGGATGCGGGGGGCTATGGCTACACCTTC. Translation: CASSVEDAGGYGYTF.

This chain uses TRBV7-2 with TRBJ2-2; 7 nucleotides match TRBD2. The CDR3 is 17 amino acids. V dropped 3 bases and J dropped 2; count of bases not matched to a gene: 9. From germline, CDR1 is SGHTA and CDR2 FQGNSA. The CDR3 DNA sequence: TGTGCCAGCAGCTTTTCAGTGGCTAGCGGAAACACCGGGGAGCTGTTTTTT. This translates into CASSFSVASGNTGELFF.

The rearrangement links TRBV7-9 to TRBJ1-6, with D maybe TRBD1 (5 bases). V dropped 1 base and J dropped 9 bases, with 13 bases sitting between them. Germline CDR1 is SEHNR and CDR2 is FQNEAQ (reference sequence). This CDR3 is built from 15 residues. The CDR3 protein is CASSLDFQGSSPLHF. CDR3 coding DNA: TGTGCCAGCAGCTTAGATTTCCAGGGAAGTTCACCCCTCCACTTT.